This T cell receptor beta chain was sequenced for a study of shared clonotypes between healthy human individuals. In the study overall: Per donor, three plates held CD4 naive cells, three held CD4 memory, two held CD8 naive and one held CD8 memory.

Terminally differentiated effector memory CD45RA+ cells were excluded by CCR7 positive selection of CD45RO-negative cells. Method: immunoSEQ multiplex PCR; TCRdb's copy keeps in-frame clones and lacks some. The sample lists about 820,000 clones; nearly 95% were seen once. The CDR3 runs 15 residues. The germline V gene has CDR1 MNHEY and CDR2 SMNVEV (reference sequence). Trimming shortened V by 5 bases and J by 1 base, and 14 bases separated the two germline ends. The specimen was naive CD8+ T cells sorted from blood. The sequence derives from a young man in good health. The chain recombines TRBV27 with TRBJ1-2; possible D gene TRBD1, 6 bases. CDR3 DNA sequence: TGTGCCAGCAGTACCAGGGGACTGCTTAACTATGGCTACACCTTC. Protein sequence: CASSTRGLLNYGYTF.